Listed below are T cell receptor beta chains from one sample, sequenced in a study of CD8+CD57+ T cells in acquired aplastic anemia. TCRdb reprocessed the reads via MiXCR and lists one record per CDR3 protein. The sample has roughly 180,000 distinct CDR3 sequences, around 45% seen once. Material for sequencing was sorted CD4+, CD8+, or CD8+CD57+ T cells (not recorded which) from PBMCs. The receptors were gathered from a human donor in good health. CDR3s include the opening cysteine and the closing phenylalanine or tryptophan. A D gene is named only where the DNA matches it firmly. Size values are once, few and many counts, or a class for expanded clones, and some rows have none.

V gene,D gene,J gene,CDR3 length,clone size,CDR3 DNA,CDR3 protein
TRBV7-3,TRBD2,TRBJ2-1,12,few,TGTGCCAGCAAAGGGCTAGCGGAAGAGCAGTTCTTC,CASKGLAEEQFF
TRBV7-9,TRBD1,TRBJ1-3,16,many,TGTGCCAGCAGTCAAGGTCAGGGGGCGCGTGGAAACACCATATATTTT,CASSQGQGARGNTIYF
TRBV24-1,.,TRBJ2-7,15,.,TGTGCCACCAGTGATTTGGCAGTCCCCCCCTACGAGCAGTACTTC,CATSDLAVPPYEQYF
TRBV11-1,.,TRBJ2-5,17,.,TGTGCCAGCAGCTTAGGATTGTCGGCAGGCATCCAAGAGACCCAGTACTTC,CASSLGLSAGIQETQYF
TRBV20-1,.,TRBJ2-7,13,.,TGCAGTGCTAGGTACGGGGGTGGCTACGAGCAGTACTTC,CSARYGGGYEQYF
TRBV2,.,TRBJ2-7,17,.,TGTGCCAGCAGTGAGTGGAACCTTAGGCGGGAATCCTACGAGCAGTACTTC,CASSEWNLRRESYEQYF
TRBV19,TRBD1,TRBJ2-5,15,few,TGTGCCAGTAGTATCGGACAGGCCCAACAAGAGACCCAGTACTTC,CASSIGQAQQETQYF
TRBV10-3,.,TRBJ2-2,13,.,TGTGCCATCACAGGGCGTAACACCGGGGAGCTGTTTTTT,CAITGRNTGELFF
TRBV2,.,TRBJ2-5,12,.,TGTGCCAGGGGGGACTGGAAGGGGACCCAGTACTTC,CARGDWKGTQYF
TRBV5-1,.,TRBJ2-7,13,.,TGCGCCAGCAGCTTACCGGGGCACGACGAGCAGTACTTC,CASSLPGHDEQYF
TRBV30,.,TRBJ2-3,15,once,TGTGCCTGGAGTGTGAGGAGGAGAACCACAGATACGCAGTATTTT,CAWSVRRRTTDTQYF